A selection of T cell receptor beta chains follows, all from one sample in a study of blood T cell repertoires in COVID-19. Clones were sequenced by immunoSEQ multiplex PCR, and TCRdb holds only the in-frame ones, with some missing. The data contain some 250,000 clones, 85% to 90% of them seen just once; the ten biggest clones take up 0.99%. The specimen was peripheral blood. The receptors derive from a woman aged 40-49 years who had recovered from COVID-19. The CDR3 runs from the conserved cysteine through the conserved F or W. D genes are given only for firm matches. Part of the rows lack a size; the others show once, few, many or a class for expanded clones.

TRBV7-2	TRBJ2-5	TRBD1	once	CASSWAGQGTAQYF	TGTGCCAGCAGCTGGGCGGGACAGGGAACGGCCCAGTACTTC
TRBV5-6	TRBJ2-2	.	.	CASSFIGQPNTGELFF	TGTGCCAGCAGCTTTATTGGACAGCCGAACACCGGGGAGCTGTTTTTT
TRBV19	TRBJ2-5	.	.	CASSIGVQETQYF	TGTGCCAGTAGTATCGGGGTCCAAGAGACCCAGTACTTC
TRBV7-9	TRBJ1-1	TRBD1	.	CASSLAGDRGPPEAFF	TGTGCCAGCAGCTTAGCTGGGGACAGGGGCCCCCCTGAAGCTTTCTTT
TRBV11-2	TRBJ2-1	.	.	CASSHGGFGQFF	TGTGCCAGCAGCCACGGTGGTTTTGGGCAGTTCTTC
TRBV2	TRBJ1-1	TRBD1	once	CASRGQGSTEAFF	TGTGCCAGCAGGGGACAGGGGAGCACTGAAGCTTTCTTT
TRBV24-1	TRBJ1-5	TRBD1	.	CATSDPPRTGPDQPQHF	TGTGCCACCAGTGACCCACCCCGGACAGGCCCCGATCAGCCCCAGCATTTT
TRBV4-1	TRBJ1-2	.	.	CASSGQENRAGQGYGYTF	TGCGCCAGCAGCGGACAAGAAAACCGGGCAGGCCAGGGCTATGGCTACACCTTC
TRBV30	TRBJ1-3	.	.	CAWAPAGSGNTIYF	TGTGCCTGGGCCCCCGCGGGGTCAGGAAACACCATATATTTT
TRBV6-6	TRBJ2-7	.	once	CATRGGSYEQYF	TGTGCCACAAGGGGGGGCTCCTACGAGCAGTACTTC
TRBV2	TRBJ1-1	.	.	CASSEARGGYTEAFF	TGTGCCAGCAGTGAAGCGCGGGGCGGTTACACTGAAGCTTTCTTT
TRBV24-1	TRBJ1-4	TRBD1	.	CATSDPKGATNEKLFF	TGTGCCACCAGTGATCCCAAGGGGGCTACTAATGAAAAACTGTTTTTT
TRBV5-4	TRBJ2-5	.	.	CASSLPLGRETQYF	TGTGCCAGCAGCTTGCCCCTTGGGAGGGAGACCCAGTACTTC
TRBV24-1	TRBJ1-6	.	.	CATADSYNSPLHF	TGTGCCACGGCTGACAGTTATAATTCACCCCTCCACTTT